This T cell receptor (beta chain) comes out of a study of vaccination and CD4 T cells after COVID-19. The Oncomine TCR Beta short-read assay generated sequence data from the DNA of cultured CD4+ T cells. MiXCR, applied by TCRdb to the PCR reads, yields one record per CDR3 protein. The sample carries roughly 15,000 distinct CDR3 sequences, roughly three fifths recorded once. About this clonotype itself: Its antigen is as yet unknown.

Treatment meaning: approximately 10-day PBMC culture with coronavirus spike peptide pools or control peptides (ViraFEST assay). Germline V gives CDR1 SGHRS, CDR2 YFSETQ. V lost 0 bases to trimming and J lost 2 bases; unmatched junction nucleotides: 4. The CDR3 is made up of 15 amino acids. The sample in question was CD4+ T cells from blood, cultured in vitro, obtained after SARS-CoV-2 vaccination. The chain uses TRBV5-1 and TRBJ2-5, with 7 bases that match TRBD2. The sequence was collected from a human donor who had recovered from COVID-19. This CDR3 is CASSLAGGRQETQYF. The CDR3 DNA reads TGCGCCAGCAGCTTGGCGGGAGGCCGGCAAGAGACCCAGTACTTC.